These 10 T cell receptor beta chains were sequenced from one sample in a study of blood T cell repertoires in COVID-19. Assay used: immunoSEQ multiplex PCR; TCRdb lists only in-frame clones, some missing. This table has about 180,000 clones, about 75% appearing once. The source material was peripheral blood. The receptors here all came from a woman aged 70-85 years with acute or convalescent COVID-19.

This clone was seen only once. The V gene is TRBV10-1, the J gene TRBJ1-1, with D possibly being TRBD1 (5 bases). Germline loops: CDR1 WNHNN, CDR2 SYGVQD (reference sequence). Trimming shortened V by 3 bases and J by 5 bases, and 16 bases separated the two germline ends. The length of the CDR3 is 15 residues. The CDR3 nucleotides read TGCGCCAGCAGTGATACGGTGCGGGGGGATACTGAAGCTTTCTTT. This encodes CASSDTVRGDTEAFF.

The CDR3, as DNA: TGCGCCAGCAGCCCCTTTGCGGGGTTGGAAGGCTACACCTTC. As protein: CASSPFAGLEGYTF. V usage is TRBV5-1 and J usage is TRBJ1-2, with D hard to call. This CDR3 spans 14 amino acids. The V gene's germline CDR1 is SGHRS and CDR2 YFSETQ. Deletions cut 4 bases from V and 8 bases from J, with 18 bases between.

This chain connects TRBV29-1 to TRBJ1-1; no clear D gene. The CDR3 runs to 11 residues. Trimming left V 4 bases short and J 2 bases short, with 5 bases between. CDR1 is SQVTM and CDR2 is ANQGSEA in the germline V gene. DNA for the CDR3: TGCAGCGTTGGGCATAACACTGAAGCTTTCTTT. This encodes CSVGHNTEAFF. The full variable domain, completed using reference TRBV29-1 and TRBJ1-1, is SAVISQKPSRDICQRGTSLTIQCQVDSQVTMMFWYRQQPGQSLTLIATANQGSEATYESGFVIDKFPISRPNLTFSTLTVSNMSPEDSSIYLCSVGHNTEAFFGQGTRLTVV.

This sequence joins TRBV3-1 (or the pseudogene TRBV3-2) and TRBJ2-5; D not resolved. The CDR3 sequence is 13 residues long. Trimming left V 1 base short and J 4 bases short, with 7 bases between. CDR1 is LGHDT and CDR2 is YNNKEL in the germline V gene (reference sequence). This CDR3 reads CASSQAILETQYF. For the CDR3, the DNA is TGTGCCAGCAGCCAAGCTATCTTAGAGACCCAGTACTTC.

The CDR3 spells CASIQSGLAGGEQFF. CDR3 DNA: TGTGCCAGCATTCAATCGGGACTCGCGGGGGGTGAGCAGTTCTTC. The chain carries TRBV6-6 and TRBJ2-1; 8 bases agree with TRBD2. Unmatched junction bases numbered 14, after V lost 7 bases and J lost 9 bases. This CDR3 comprises 15 residues. The germline gives CDR1 MNHNY, CDR2 SVGAGI (reference sequence).

The chain uses TRBV5-6 and TRBJ2-1; tentatively, D is TRBD2 (6 bases). V was clipped by 2 bases and J by 14 bases, with 17 bases between them. The CDR3 loop spans 13 amino acids. The germline V gene encodes CDR1 SGHDT and CDR2 YYEEEE. The CDR3: CASSFSRTTNEFF. The CDR3 DNA follows: TGTGCCAGCAGCTTTTCTAGGACTACCAACGAGTTCTTC.

This clone was seen repeatedly, ten times or more. The chain uses TRBV2 and TRBJ2-2; D unresolved. The germline V and J ends were trimmed by 9 bases and 5 bases, with 19 bases remaining between them. The length of the CDR3 is 15 residues. Germline CDR1 is SNHLY and CDR2 is FYNNEI. CDR3 loop: CASRWNPTGTGELFF. The CDR3, as DNA: TGTGCCAGTCGGTGGAACCCGACGGGTACCGGGGAGCTGTTTTTT.

CDR3 DNA: TGTGCCACCAGTGATGCGCAAGGGGTGGGTTCCGTGCCCGGGGAGCTGTTTTTT. Its translation is CATSDAQGVGSVPGELFF. The chain links TRBV24-1 to TRBJ2-2; tentatively, D is TRBD1 (5 bases). The CDR3 is 18 amino acids. Trimming took 3 bases from V and 6 from J, leaving 22 bases between them. The germline gives CDR1 KGHDR, CDR2 SFDVKD.

This clone turned up a few times. V is TRBV2 and J is TRBJ2-1; 9 bases line up with TRBD1. CDR1 SNHLY and CDR2 FYNNEI come from the germline V gene. The CDR3 spans 13 residues. V was pared by 8 bases and J by 1 base, with 0 bases of the junction left unmatched. CDR3: CASDRGSYNEQFF. The CDR3 DNA is TGTGCCAGCGACAGGGGGTCCTACAATGAGCAGTTCTTC.

V is TRBV7-9 and J is TRBJ2-2, with 8 positions matching TRBD1. V lost 5 bases, J lost 2 bases, and 7 bases stayed unmatched. Per germline, CDR1 SEHNR and CDR2 FQNEAQ (reference sequence). The CDR3 is 16 residues long. The CDR3 nucleotides read TGTGCCAGCAGCCGGTCGGGACAGGTCAACACCGGGGAGCTGTTTTTT. Protein sequence: CASSRSGQVNTGELFF.